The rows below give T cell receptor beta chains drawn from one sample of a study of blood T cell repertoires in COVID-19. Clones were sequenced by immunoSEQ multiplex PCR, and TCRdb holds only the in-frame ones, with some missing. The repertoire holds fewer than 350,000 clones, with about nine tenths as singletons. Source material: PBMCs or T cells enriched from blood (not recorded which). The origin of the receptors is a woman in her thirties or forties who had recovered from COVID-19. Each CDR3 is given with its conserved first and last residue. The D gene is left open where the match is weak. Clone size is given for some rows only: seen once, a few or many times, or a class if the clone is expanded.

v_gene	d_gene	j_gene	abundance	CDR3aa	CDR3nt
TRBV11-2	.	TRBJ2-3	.	CASSLERGAPDTQYF	TGTGCCAGCAGCTTAGAACGGGGGGCCCCAGATACGCAGTATTTT
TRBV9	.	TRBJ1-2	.	CASSVAPATALNYGYTF	TGTGCCAGCAGCGTAGCTCCTGCGACAGCCCTCAACTATGGCTACACCTTC
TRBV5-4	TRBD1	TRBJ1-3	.	CASSAGQVRSGNTIYF	TGTGCCAGCAGCGCGGGACAGGTCCGCTCTGGAAACACCATATATTTT
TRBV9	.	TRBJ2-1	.	CASSAGGVRLDEQFF	TGTGCCAGCAGCGCGGGGGGCGTGCGGCTGGATGAGCAGTTCTTC
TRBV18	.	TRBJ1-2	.	CASSPGGRFNYGYTF	TGTGCCAGCTCACCCGGGGGGCGATTTAACTATGGCTACACCTTC
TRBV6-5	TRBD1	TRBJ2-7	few	CASSLDRGLEQYF	TGTGCCAGCAGCCTAGACAGGGGGCTAGAGCAGTACTTC
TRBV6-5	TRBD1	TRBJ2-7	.	CASEQGAYKYEQYF	TGTGCCAGCGAACAGGGGGCTTATAAATACGAGCAGTACTTC
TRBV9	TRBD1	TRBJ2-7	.	CASSARQGAAEQYF	TGTGCCAGCAGCGCCCGACAGGGGGCGGCCGAGCAGTACTTC
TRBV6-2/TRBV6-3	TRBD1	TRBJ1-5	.	CASSRGQGGNQPQHF	TGTGCCAGCAGCCGCGGACAGGGGGGGAATCAGCCCCAGCATTTT
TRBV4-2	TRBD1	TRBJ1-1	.	CASSHLDRGSNTEAFF	TGTGCCAGCAGCCACTTAGACAGGGGAAGTAACACTGAAGCTTTCTTT
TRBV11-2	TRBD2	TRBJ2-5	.	CASSFTFGGRWETQYF	TGTGCCAGCAGCTTCACCTTTGGCGGGAGGTGGGAGACCCAGTACTTC
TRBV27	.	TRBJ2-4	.	CASSPDRIAKNIQYF	TGTGCCAGCAGCCCTGACAGGATAGCCAAAAACATTCAGTACTTC
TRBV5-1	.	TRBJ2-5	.	CASSLEGEQTQYF	TGCGCCAGCAGCTTGGAGGGGGAGCAGACCCAGTACTTC
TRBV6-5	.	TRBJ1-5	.	CASTQTFNQPQHF	TGTGCCAGCACTCAGACATTCAATCAGCCCCAGCATTTT
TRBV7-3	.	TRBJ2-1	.	CASSLSPRDSIRGSYNEQFF	TGTGCCAGCAGCTTATCCCCCCGGGACTCCATCCGGGGCTCCTACAATGAGCAGTTCTTC
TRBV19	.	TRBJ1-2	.	CASSIGLREAANYGYTF	TGTGCCAGTAGTATAGGCCTCCGCGAGGCAGCTAACTATGGCTACACCTTC
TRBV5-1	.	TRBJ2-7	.	CASSPSWLEEYEQYF	TGCGCCAGCAGCCCGTCATGGTTGGAGGAATACGAGCAGTACTTC
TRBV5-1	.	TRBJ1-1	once	CASSLDGAGVEAFF	TGCGCCAGCAGCCTGGATGGCGCAGGGGTTGAAGCTTTCTTT
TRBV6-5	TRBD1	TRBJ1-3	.	CASSMTGAGNTIYF	TGTGCCAGCAGCATGACAGGGGCTGGAAACACCATATATTTT
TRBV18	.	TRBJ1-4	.	CASSPQENEKLFF	TGTGCCAGCTCACCTCAGGAAAATGAAAAACTGTTTTTT
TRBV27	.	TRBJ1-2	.	CASRQTATYGYTF	TGTGCCAGCCGACAGACAGCTACCTATGGCTACACCTTC
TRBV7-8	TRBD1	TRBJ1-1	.	CASSQQGATEAFF	TGTGCCAGCAGCCAACAGGGGGCTACTGAAGCTTTCTTT
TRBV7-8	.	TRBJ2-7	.	CASSLIASYEQYF	TGTGCCAGCAGCCTCATAGCGTCCTACGAGCAGTACTTC
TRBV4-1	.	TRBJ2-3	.	CASSQELPDTQYF	TGCGCCAGCAGCCAAGAACTCCCAGATACGCAGTATTTT
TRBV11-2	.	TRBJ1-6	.	CASSLGGQNSPLHF	TGTGCCAGCAGCTTAGGAGGACAGAATTCACCCCTCCACTTT
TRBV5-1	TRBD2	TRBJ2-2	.	CASSSLAGNTGELFF	TGCGCCAGCAGCTCCTTAGCGGGGAACACCGGGGAGCTGTTTTTT